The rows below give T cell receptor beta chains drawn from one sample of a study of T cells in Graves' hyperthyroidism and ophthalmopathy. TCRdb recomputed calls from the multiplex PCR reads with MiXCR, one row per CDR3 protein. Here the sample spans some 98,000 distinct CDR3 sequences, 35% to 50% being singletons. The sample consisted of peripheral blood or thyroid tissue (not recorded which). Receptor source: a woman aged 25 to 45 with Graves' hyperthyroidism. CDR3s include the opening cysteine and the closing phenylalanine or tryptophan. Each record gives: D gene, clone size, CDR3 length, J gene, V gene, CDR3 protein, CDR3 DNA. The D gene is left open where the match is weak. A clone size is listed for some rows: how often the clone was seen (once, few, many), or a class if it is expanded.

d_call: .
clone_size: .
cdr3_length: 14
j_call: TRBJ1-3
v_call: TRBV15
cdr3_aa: CATSSGGSGNTIYF
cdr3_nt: TGTGCCACCAGCAGCGGGGGTTCTGGAAACACCATATATTTT

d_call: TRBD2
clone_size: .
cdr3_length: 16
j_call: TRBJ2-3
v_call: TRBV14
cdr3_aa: CASSRLAGGYTDTQYF
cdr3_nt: TGTGCCAGCAGCCGCTTGGCGGGAGGCTACACAGATACGCAGTATTTT

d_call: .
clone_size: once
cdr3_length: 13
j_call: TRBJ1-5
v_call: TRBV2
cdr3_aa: CANTQEFNQPQHF
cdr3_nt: TGTGCCAACACTCAGGAGTTCAATCAGCCCCAGCATTTT

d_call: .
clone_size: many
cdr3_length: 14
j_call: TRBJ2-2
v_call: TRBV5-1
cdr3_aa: CASSYGGADGELFF
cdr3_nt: TGCGCCAGCTCCTACGGGGGAGCTGACGGGGAGCTGTTTTTT

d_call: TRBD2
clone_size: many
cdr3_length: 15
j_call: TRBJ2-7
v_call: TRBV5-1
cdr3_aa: CASRPGPSGGYEQYF
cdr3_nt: TGCGCCAGCAGACCGGGGCCTTCGGGAGGCTACGAGCAGTACTTC

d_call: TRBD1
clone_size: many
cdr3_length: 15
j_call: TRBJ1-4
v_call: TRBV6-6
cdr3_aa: CASNPRTGGVEKLFF
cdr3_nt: TGTGCCAGCAATCCTCGGACAGGGGGTGTTGAAAAACTGTTTTTT

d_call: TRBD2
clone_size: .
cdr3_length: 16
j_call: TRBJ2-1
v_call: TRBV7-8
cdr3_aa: CASSYGRLAGGDEQFF
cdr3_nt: TGTGCCAGCAGCTACGGACGACTAGCGGGAGGGGATGAGCAGTTCTTC

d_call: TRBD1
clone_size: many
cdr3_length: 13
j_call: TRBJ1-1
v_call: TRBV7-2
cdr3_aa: CASSSRQGGEAFF
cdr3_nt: TGTGCCAGCAGCTCAAGACAGGGGGGTGAAGCTTTCTTT

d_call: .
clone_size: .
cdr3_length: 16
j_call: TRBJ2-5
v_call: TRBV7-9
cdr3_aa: CASSLVGGAGRETQYF
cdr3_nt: TGTGCCAGCAGCTTAGTTGGGGGAGCAGGAAGAGAGACCCAGTACTTC

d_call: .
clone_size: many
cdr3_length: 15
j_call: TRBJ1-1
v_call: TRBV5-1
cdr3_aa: CASSAGRFLITEAFF
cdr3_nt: TGCGCCAGCAGCGCCGGCAGATTTCTAATCACTGAAGCTTTCTTT

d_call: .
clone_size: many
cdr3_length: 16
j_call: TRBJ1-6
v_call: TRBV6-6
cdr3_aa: CASSSGPRARNSPLHF
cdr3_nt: TGTGCCAGCAGCTCCGGACCCCGCGCCAGAAATTCACCCCTCCACTTT

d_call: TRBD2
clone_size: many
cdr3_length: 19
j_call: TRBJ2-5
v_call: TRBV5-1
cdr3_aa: CASSLYSGGLAVSQETQYF
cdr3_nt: TGCGCCAGCAGCTTATACTCCGGGGGACTAGCGGTTTCCCAAGAGACCCAGTACTTC

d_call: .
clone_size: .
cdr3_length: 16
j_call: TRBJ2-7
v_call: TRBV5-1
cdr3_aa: CASSLYDPNTGGEQYF
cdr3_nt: TGCGCCAGCAGCTTATACGACCCGAACACCGGGGGCGAGCAGTACTTC

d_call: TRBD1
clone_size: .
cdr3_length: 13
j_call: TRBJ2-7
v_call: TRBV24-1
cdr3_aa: CATSDWTGEEQYF
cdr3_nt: TGTGCCACCAGTGATTGGACAGGGGAAGAGCAGTACTTC

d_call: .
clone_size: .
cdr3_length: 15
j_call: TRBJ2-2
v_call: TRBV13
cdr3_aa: CASSGGPGNTGELFF
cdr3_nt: TGTGCCAGTAGCGGAGGCCCTGGTAACACCGGGGAGCTGTTTTTT

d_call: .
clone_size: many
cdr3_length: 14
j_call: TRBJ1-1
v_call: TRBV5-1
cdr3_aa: CASSFDSLNTEAFF
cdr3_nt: TGCGCCAGCAGCTTTGACAGCTTGAACACTGAAGCTTTCTTT

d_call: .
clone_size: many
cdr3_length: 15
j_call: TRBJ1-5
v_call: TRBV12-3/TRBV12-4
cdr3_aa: CASSLEGVSNQPQHF
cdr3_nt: TGTGCCAGCAGTTTAGAGGGGGTCAGTAATCAGCCCCAGCATTTT

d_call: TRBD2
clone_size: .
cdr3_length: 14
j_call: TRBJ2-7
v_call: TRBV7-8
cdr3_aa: CASSLIREGGEQYF
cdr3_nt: TGTGCCAGCAGCTTAATCCGGGAGGGAGGCGAGCAGTACTTC

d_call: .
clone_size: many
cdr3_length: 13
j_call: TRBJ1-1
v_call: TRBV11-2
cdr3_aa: CASSPRWGTEAFF
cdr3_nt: TGTGCCAGCAGCCCCCGGTGGGGGACTGAAGCTTTCTTT

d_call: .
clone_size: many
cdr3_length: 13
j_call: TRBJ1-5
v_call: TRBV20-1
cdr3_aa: CSANLQVGEPQHF
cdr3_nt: TGCAGTGCCAACCTCCAGGTGGGAGAGCCCCAGCATTTT

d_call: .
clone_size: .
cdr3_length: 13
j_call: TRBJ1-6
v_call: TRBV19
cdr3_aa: CASNSHGVSPLHF
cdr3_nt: TGTGCCAGTAATTCCCACGGGGTCTCACCCCTTCACTTT

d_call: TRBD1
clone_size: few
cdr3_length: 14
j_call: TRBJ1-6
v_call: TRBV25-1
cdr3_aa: CASSETGFRSPLHF
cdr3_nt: TGTGCCAGCAGTGAGACAGGGTTTCGTTCACCCCTCCACTTT

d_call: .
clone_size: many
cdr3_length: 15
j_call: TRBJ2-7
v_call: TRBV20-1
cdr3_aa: CSASSSSGRRGEQYF
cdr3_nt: TGCAGTGCTAGCTCTTCTAGCGGCCGAAGGGGGGAGCAGTACTTC

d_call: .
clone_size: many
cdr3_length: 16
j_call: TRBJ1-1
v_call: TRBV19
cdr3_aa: CASSMRSMRSNTEAFF
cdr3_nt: TGTGCCAGTAGTATGAGGTCGATGAGGAGTAACACTGAAGCTTTCTTT

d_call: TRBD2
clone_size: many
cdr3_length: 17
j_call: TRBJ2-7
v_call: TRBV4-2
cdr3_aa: CASSQDPTSGFSYEQYF
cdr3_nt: TGTGCCAGCAGCCAAGATCCCACTAGCGGGTTCTCCTACGAGCAGTACTTC

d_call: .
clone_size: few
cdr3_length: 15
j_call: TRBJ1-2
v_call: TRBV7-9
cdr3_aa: CASSYHSSLYRGYTF
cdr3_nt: TGTGCCAGCAGCTATCACAGTTCGCTTTACCGTGGCTACACCTTC

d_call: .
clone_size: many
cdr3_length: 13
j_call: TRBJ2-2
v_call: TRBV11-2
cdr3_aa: CASSLVRPGELFF
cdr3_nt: TGTGCCAGCAGCTTAGTGCGCCCCGGGGAGCTGTTTTTT

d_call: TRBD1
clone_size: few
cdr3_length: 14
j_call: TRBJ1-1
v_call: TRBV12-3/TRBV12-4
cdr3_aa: CASSWPGQGAEAFF
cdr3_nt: TGTGCCAGCAGTTGGCCGGGACAGGGCGCTGAAGCTTTCTTT

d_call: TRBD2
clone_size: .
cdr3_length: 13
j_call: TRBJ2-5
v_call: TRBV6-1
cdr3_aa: CASLAGGPQTQYF
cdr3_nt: TGTGCCAGTCTAGCGGGAGGGCCCCAGACCCAGTACTTC

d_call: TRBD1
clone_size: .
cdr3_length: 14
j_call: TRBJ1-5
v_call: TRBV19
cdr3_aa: CASSTRDRYQPQHF
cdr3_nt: TGTGCCAGTAGTACTCGGGACAGGTACCAGCCCCAGCATTTT

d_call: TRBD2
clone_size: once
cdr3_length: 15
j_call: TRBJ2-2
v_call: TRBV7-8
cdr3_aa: CASSLGGGRTGELFF
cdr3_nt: TGTGCCAGCAGCTTGGGAGGCGGGAGAACCGGGGAGCTGTTTTTT

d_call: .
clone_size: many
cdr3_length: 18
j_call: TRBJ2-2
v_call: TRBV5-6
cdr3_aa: CASSPPYGGLLNTGELFF
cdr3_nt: TGTGCCAGCAGCCCCCCGTATGGGGGACTGTTGAACACCGGGGAGCTGTTTTTT

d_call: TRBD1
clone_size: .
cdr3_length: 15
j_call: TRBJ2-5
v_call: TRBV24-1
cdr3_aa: CATSDSDRVEETQYF
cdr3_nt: TGTGCCACCAGTGATTCGGACAGGGTGGAGGAGACCCAGTACTTC

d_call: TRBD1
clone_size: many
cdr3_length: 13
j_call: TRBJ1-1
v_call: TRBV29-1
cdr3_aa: CSATDRTNTEAFF
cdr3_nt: TGCAGCGCTACGGACAGGACCAACACTGAAGCTTTCTTT

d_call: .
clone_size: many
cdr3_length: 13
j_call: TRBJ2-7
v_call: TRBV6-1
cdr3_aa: CASSEVISYEQYF
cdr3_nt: TGTGCCAGCAGTGAAGTCATCTCCTACGAGCAGTACTTC

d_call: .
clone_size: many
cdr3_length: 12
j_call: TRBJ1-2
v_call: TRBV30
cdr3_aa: CAWSVLDTMYTF
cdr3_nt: TGTGCCTGGAGTGTACTGGACACCATGTACACCTTC

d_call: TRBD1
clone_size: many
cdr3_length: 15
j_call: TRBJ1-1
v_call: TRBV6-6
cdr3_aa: CASSPRTGLNTEAFF
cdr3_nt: TGTGCCAGCAGTCCGCGGACAGGGCTGAACACTGAAGCTTTCTTT

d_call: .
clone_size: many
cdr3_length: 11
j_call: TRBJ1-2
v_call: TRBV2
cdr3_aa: CASSEGVGYTF
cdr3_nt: TGTGCCAGCAGTGAAGGGGTTGGCTACACCTTC

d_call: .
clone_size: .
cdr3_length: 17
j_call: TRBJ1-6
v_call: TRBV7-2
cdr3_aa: CASSFSRQSSYNSPLHF
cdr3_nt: TGTGCCAGCAGTTTTTCGAGGCAGAGCTCCTATAATTCACCCCTCCACTTT

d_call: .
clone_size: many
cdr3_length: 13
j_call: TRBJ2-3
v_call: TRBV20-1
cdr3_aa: CSARGGGTDTQYF
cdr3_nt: TGCAGTGCTAGGGGCGGGGGCACAGATACGCAGTATTTT

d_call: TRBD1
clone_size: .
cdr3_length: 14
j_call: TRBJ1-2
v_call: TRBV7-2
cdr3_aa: CASSSRQGRSGYTF
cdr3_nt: TGTGCCAGCAGCTCTAGACAGGGGAGGAGTGGCTACACCTTC

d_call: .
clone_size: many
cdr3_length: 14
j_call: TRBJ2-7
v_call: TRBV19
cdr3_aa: CASSPGPAEYEQYF
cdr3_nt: TGTGCCAGTAGCCCGGGACCAGCGGAATACGAGCAGTACTTC

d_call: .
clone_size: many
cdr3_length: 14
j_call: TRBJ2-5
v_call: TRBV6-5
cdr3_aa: CASSYSPGSGTQYF
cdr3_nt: TGTGCCAGCAGTTACTCCCCAGGGTCTGGGACCCAGTACTTC

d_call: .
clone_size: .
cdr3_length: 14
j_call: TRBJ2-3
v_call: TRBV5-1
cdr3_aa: CVSILGAHTDTQYF
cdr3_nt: TGCGTCAGCATCCTGGGAGCCCACACAGATACGCAGTATTTT

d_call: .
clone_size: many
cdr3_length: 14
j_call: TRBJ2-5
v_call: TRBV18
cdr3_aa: CASSPGQSEETQYF
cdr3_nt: TGTGCCAGCTCACCAGGACAGTCCGAGGAGACCCAGTACTTC

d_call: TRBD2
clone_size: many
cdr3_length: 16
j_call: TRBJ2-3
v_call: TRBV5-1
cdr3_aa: CASSLGLAGGLDTQYF
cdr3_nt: TGCGCCAGCAGCTTGGGGCTAGCGGGAGGTCTAGATACGCAGTATTTT

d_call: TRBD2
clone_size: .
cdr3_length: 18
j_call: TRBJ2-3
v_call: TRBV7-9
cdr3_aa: CASSFPETSSGLGDTQYF
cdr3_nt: TGTGCCAGCAGCTTCCCCGAAACGTCTAGCGGGCTGGGGGATACGCAGTATTTT

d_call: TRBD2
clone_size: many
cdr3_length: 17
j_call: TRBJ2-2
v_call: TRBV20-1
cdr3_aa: CSARGWGTSVDTGELFF
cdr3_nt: TGCAGTGCTAGAGGGTGGGGGACTAGCGTTGACACCGGGGAGCTGTTTTTT

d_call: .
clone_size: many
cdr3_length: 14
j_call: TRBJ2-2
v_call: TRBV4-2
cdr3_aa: CASSQRGTFGELFF
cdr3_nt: TGTGCCAGCAGCCAAAGAGGGACATTCGGGGAGCTGTTTTTT

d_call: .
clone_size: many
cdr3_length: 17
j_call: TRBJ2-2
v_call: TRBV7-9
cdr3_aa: CASSFPTPTTGTGELFF
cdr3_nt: TGTGCCAGCAGCTTTCCGACACCCACGACCGGCACCGGGGAGCTGTTTTTT

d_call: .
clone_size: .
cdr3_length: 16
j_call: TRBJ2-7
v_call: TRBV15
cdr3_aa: CATSLALSVSSYEQYF
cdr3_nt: TGTGCCACCAGCCTAGCCCTTAGCGTGAGCTCCTACGAGCAGTACTTC